This T cell receptor (beta chain) was recovered during a study of T-cell memory formation after mild COVID-19. About this clonotype itself: The antigen is unknown.

Barcoded TCR alpha and TCR beta cDNA libraries with UMIs came from 5'RACE using constant-segment primers. TCRdb re-derived calls from the 5' RACE reads in MiXCR, one entry per CDR3 protein. The sample lists about 160,000 distinct CDR3 sequences; roughly 28% were seen once. Overall study results and limits: Clones contracting day 15 to 85 were balanced CD4/CD8; later expanders leaned CD4+.

Germline CDR1 and CDR2: SGDLS and YYNGEE. Trimming left V 0 bases short and J 8 bases short, with 12 bases between. The CDR3 is 14 amino acids. The sequencing sample was made of PBMCs or a T cell subset sorted from them (not recorded which). The chain combines TRBV9 with TRBJ2-4; D remains unclear. The receptor was isolated from an adult woman who had mild COVID-19 (a few samples of this study predate the infection). Cell type and time point are not known. The DNA of the CDR3 is TGTGCCAGCAGCGTAGATCTCAGGATGGACATTCAGTACTTC. Protein sequence: CASSVDLRMDIQYF.